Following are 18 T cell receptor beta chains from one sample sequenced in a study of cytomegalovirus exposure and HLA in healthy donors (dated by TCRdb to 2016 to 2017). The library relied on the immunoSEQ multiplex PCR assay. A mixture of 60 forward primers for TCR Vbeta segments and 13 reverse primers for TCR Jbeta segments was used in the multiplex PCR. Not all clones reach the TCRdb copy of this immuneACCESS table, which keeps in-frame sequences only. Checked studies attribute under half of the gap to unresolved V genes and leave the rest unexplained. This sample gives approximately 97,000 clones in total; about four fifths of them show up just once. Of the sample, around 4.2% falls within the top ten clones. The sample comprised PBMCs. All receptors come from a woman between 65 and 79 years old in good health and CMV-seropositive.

CDR3 loop: CASSRGMNTEAFF. The CDR3 region has the DNA TGCGCCAGCAGCCGGGGGATGAACACTGAAGCTTTCTTT. The chain uses TRBV5-1 and TRBJ1-1; D might be TRBD1 (5 bases). V was shortened by 4 bases and J by 0 bases, with 7 bases between the two germline ends. The CDR3 is 13 residues long. Germline CDR1 SGHRS, CDR2 YFSETQ. The variable domain in full, with the rest retrieved from reference TRBV5-1 and TRBJ1-1, is KAGVTQTPRYLIKTRGQQVTLSCSPISGHRSVSWYQQTPGQGLQFLFEYFSETQRNKGNFPGRFSGRQFSNSRSEMNVSTLELGDSALYLCASSRGMNTEAFFGQGTRLTVV.

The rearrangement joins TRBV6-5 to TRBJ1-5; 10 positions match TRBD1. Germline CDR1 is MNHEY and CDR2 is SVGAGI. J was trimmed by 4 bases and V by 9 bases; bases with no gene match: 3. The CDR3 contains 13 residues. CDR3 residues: CASRTGGNQPQHF. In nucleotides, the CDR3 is TGTGCCAGTCGGACAGGGGGAAATCAGCCCCAGCATTTT.

The chain's CDR3 is CASSAPDRGTGELFF. In nucleotides, the CDR3 is TGTGCCAGCAGTGCCCCGGACAGGGGCACCGGGGAGCTGTTTTTT. The genes are TRBV6-5 and TRBJ2-2; 9 positions match TRBD1. After removal of 5 bases from V and 4 bases from J, the junction contained 5 bases not matched to a gene. Germline CDR1 is MNHEY and CDR2 is SVGAGI. The CDR3 is 15 residues long.

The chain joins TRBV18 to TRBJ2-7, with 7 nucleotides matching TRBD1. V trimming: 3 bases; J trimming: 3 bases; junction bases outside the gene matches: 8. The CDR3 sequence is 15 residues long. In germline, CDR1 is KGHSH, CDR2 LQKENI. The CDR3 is CASSPVVGTDYEQYF. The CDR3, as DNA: TGTGCCAGCTCACCGGTGGTCGGGACAGACTACGAGCAGTACTTC. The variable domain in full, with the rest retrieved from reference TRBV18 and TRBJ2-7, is NAGVMQNPRHLVRRRGQEARLRCSPMKGHSHVYWYRQLPEEGLKFMVYLQKENIIDESGMPKERFSAEFPKEGPSILRIQQVVRGDSAAYFCASSPVVGTDYEQYFGPGTRLTVT.

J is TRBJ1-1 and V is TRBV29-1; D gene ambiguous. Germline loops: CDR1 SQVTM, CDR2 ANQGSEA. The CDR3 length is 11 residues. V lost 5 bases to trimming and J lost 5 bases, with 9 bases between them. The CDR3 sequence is CSVKGGTEAFF. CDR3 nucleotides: TGCAGCGTTAAAGGAGGGACTGAAGCTTTCTTT.

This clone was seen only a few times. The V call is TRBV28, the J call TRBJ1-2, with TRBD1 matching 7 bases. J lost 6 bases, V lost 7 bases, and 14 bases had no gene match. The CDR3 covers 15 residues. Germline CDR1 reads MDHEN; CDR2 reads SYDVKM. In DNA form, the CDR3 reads TGTGCCAGCATTACAGGGGTCGCCGCGATGAATGGCTACACCTTC. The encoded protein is CASITGVAAMNGYTF.

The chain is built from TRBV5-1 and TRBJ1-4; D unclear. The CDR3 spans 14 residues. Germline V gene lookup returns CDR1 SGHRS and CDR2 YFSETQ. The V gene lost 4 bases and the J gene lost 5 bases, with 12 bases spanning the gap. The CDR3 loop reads CASSRDSRNEKLFF. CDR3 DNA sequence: TGCGCCAGCAGCCGGGATTCACGGAATGAAAAACTGTTTTTT. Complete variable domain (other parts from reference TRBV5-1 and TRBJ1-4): KAGVTQTPRYLIKTRGQQVTLSCSPISGHRSVSWYQQTPGQGLQFLFEYFSETQRNKGNFPGRFSGRQFSNSRSEMNVSTLELGDSALYLCASSRDSRNEKLFFGSGTQLSVL.

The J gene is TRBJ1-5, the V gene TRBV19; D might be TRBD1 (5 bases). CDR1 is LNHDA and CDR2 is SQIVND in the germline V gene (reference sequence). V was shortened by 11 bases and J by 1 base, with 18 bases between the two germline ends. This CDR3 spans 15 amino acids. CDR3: CASLFRTSSNQPQHF. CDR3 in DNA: TGTGCCTCTTTATTTCGGACATCGAGCAATCAGCCCCAGCATTTT.

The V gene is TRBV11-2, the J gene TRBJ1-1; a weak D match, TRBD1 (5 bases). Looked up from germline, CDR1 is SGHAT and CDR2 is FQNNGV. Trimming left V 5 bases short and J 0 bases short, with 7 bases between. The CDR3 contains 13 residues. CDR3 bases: TGTGCCAGCAGCAGACAGTTGAACACTGAAGCTTTCTTT. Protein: CASSRQLNTEAFF.

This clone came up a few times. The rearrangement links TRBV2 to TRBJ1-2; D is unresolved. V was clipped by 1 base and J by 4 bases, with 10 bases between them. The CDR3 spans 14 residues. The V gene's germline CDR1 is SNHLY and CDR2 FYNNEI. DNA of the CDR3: TGTGCCAGCAGTGAAGTCCGTTCAGGCTATGGCTACACCTTC. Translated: CASSEVRSGYGYTF.

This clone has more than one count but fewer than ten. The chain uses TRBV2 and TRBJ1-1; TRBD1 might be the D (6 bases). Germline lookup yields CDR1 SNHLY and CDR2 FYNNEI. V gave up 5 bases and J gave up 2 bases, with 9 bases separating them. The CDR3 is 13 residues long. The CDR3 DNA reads TGTGCCAGCAGTTGGACAGTAAACACTGAAGCTTTCTTT. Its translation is CASSWTVNTEAFF.

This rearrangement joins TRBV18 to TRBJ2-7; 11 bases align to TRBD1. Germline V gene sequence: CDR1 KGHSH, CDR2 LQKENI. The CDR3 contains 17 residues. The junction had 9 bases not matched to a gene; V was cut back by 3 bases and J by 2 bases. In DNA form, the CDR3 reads TGTGCCAGCTCACCCCTAGTCGGGACAGGGGGAGCCTACGAGCAGTACTTC. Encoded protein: CASSPLVGTGGAYEQYF.

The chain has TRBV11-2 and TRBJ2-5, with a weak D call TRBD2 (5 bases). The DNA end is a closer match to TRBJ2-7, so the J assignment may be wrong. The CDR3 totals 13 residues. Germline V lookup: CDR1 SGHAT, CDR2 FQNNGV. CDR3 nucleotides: TGTGCCAGCAGCTTAGTCGAGGGCTACGAGCAGTACTTC. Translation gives CASSLVEGYEQYF.

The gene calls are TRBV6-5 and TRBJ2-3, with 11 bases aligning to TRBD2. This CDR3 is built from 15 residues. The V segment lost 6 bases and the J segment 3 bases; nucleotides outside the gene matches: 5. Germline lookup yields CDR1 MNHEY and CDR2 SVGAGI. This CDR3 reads CASSGSGRATDTQYF. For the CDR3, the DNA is TGTGCCAGCAGCGGTAGCGGGAGGGCGACAGATACGCAGTATTTT.

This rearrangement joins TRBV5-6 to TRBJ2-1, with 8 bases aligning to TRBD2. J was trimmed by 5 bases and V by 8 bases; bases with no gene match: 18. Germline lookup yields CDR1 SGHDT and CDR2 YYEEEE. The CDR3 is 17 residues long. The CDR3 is CASHRPASERGHNEQFF. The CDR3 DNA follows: TGTGCCAGTCACCGGCCCGCTTCTGAGCGGGGGCACAATGAGCAGTTCTTC.

The CDR3 sequence is CASSLQTGSDEQFF. In DNA form, the CDR3 reads TGTGCCAGCAGCCTACAGACAGGGTCGGATGAGCAGTTCTTC. The rearrangement joins TRBV9 to TRBJ2-1, with 7 positions matching TRBD1. With V trimmed by 4 bases and J by 8 bases, 9 bases remained unmatched. The CDR3 covers 14 residues. Germline assignment: CDR1 SGDLS and CDR2 YYNGEE.

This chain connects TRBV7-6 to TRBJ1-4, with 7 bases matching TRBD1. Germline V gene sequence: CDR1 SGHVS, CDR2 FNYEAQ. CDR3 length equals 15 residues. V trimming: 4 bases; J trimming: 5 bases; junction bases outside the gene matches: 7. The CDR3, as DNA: TGTGCCAGCAGCTCCACAGGGGTGCAAAATGAAAAACTGTTTTTT. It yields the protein CASSSTGVQNEKLFF.

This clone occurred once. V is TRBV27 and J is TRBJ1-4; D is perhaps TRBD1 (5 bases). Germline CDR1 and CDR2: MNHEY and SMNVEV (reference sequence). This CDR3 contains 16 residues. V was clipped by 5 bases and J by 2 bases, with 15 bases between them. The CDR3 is CASSTEFRATNEKLFF. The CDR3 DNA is TGTGCCAGCAGTACCGAGTTCAGGGCTACTAATGAAAAACTGTTTTTT.